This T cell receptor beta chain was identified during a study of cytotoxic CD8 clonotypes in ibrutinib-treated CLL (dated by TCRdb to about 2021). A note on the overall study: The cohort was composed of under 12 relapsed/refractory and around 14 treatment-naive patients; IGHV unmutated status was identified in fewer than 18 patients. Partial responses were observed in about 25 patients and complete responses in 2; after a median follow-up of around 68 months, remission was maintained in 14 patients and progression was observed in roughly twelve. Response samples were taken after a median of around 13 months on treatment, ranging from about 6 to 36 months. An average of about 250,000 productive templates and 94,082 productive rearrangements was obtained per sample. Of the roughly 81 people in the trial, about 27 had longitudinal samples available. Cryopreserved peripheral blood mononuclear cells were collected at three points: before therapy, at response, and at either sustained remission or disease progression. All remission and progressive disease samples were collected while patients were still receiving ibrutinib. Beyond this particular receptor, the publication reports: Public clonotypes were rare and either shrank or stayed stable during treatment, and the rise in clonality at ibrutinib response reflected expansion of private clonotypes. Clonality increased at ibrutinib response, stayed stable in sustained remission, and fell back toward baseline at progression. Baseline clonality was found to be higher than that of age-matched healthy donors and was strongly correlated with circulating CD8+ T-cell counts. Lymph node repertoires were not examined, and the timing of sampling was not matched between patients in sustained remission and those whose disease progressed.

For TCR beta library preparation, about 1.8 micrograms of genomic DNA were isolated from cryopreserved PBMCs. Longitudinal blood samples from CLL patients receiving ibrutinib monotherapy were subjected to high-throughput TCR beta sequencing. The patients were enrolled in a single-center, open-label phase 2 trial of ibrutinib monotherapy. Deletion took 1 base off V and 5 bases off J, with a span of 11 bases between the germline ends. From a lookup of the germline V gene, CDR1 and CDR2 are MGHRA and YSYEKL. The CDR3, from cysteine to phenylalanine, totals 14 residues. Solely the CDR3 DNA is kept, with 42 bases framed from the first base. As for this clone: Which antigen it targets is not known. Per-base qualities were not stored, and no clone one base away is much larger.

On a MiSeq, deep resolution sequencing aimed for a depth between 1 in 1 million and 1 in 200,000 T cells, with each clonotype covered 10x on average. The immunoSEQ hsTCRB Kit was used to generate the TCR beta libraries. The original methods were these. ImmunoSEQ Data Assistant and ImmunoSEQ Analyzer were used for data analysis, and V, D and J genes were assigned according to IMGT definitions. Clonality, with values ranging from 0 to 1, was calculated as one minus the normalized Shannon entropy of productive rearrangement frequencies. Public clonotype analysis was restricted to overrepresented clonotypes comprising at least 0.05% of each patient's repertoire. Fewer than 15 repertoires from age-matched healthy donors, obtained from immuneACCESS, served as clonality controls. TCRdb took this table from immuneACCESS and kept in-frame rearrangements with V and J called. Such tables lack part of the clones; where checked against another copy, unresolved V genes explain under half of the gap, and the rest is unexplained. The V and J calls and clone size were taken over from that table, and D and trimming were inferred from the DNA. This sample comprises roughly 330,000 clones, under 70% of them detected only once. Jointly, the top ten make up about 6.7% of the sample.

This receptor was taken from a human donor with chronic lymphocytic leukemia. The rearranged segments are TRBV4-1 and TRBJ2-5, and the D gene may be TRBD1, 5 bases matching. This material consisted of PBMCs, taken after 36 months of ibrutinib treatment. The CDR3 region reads CASSQGRQFETQYF. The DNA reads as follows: TGCGCCAGCAGCCAAGGAAGACAGTTTGAGACCCAGTACTTC.